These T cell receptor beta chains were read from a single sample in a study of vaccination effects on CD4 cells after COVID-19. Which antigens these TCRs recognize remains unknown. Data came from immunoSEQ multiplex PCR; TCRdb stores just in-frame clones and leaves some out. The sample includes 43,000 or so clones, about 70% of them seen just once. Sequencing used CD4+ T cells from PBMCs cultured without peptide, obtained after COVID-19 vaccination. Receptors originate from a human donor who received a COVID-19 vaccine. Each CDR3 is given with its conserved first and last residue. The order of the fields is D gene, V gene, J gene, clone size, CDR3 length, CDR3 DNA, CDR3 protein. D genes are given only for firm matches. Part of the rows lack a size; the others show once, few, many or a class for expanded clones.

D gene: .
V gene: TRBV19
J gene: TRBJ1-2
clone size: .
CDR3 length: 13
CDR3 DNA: TGTGCCAGTAGGATTAAGGGGAACTATGGCTACACCTTC
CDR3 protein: CASRIKGNYGYTF

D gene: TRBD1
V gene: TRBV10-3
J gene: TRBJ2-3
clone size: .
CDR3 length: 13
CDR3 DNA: TGTGCCATCAAAGACAGGGCCGCAGATACGCAGTATTTT
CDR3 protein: CAIKDRAADTQYF

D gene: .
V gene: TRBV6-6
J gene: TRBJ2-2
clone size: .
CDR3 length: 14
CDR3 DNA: TGTGCCACCCGACCCCAGCCAAACACCGGGGAGCTGTTTTTT
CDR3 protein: CATRPQPNTGELFF

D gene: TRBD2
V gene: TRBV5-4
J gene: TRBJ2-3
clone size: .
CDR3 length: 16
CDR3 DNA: TGTGCCAGCAGCTTAATAGCGGGAGGAAACACAGATACGCAGTATTTT
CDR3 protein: CASSLIAGGNTDTQYF

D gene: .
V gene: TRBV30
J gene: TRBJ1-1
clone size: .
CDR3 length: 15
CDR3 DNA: TGTGCCTGGAGTGTATGGGGCAGGAGGAACACTGAAGCTTTCTTT
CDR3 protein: CAWSVWGRRNTEAFF

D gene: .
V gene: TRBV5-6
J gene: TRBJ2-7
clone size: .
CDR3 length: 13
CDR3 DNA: TGTGCCAGCAGCTTCGGACGGGCCTACGAGCAGTACTTC
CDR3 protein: CASSFGRAYEQYF

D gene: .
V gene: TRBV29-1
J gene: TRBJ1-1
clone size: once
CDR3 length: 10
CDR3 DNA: TGCAGCGCAGTTTACACTGAAGCTTTCTTT
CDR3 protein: CSAVYTEAFF

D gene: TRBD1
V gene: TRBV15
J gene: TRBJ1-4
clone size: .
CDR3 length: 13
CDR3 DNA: TGTGCCACCAGCAGATTGGACAGGGATGAACTGTTTTTT
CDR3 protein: CATSRLDRDELFF

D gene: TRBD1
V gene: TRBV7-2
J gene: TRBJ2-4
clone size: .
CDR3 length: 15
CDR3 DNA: TGTGCCAGCAGCACTAAGACAGGGCTGGAAAACATTCAGTACTTC
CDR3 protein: CASSTKTGLENIQYF

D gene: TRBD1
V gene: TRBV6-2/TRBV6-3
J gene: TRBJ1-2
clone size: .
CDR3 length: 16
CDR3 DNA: TGTGCCAGCAGTTACCTCCGGGACAGGGGTGGCTATGGCTACACCTTC
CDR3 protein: CASSYLRDRGGYGYTF

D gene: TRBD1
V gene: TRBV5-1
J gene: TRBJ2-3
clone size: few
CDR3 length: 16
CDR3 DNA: TGCGCCAGCAGCTTGGGTCTTACAGGGGGCACAGATACGCAGTATTTT
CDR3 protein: CASSLGLTGGTDTQYF

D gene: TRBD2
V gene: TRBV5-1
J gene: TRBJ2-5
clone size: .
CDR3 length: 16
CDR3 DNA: TGCGCCAGCAGCTTGACTAGCGGAGTGGGGAGGGAGACCCAGTACTTC
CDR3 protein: CASSLTSGVGRETQYF

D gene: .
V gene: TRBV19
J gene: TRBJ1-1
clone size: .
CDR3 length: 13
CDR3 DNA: TGTGCCAGTAGTGGGCAGACGAACACTGAAGCTTTCTTT
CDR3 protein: CASSGQTNTEAFF

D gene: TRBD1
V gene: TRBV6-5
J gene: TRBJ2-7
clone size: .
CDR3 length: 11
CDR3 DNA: TGTGCCAGCAGCAACCCGGGACAGCTATATTTC
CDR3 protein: CASSNPGQLYF

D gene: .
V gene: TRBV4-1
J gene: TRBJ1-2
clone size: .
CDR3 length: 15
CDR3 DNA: TGCGCCAGCAGCCAAGTGGTTGGGTTTTCGGGGGGCTACACCTTC
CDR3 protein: CASSQVVGFSGGYTF

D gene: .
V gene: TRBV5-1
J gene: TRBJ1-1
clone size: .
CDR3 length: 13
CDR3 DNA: TGCGCCAGCAGCTCTTACGACAGAACTGAAGCTTTCTTT
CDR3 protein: CASSSYDRTEAFF

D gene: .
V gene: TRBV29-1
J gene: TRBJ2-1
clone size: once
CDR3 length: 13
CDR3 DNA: TGCAGCGTTGAAGATACCTGGGCGGACGAGCAGTTCTTC
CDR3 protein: CSVEDTWADEQFF

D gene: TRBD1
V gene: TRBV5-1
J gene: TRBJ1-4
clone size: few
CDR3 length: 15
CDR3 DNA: TGCGCCAGCAGCTCCTCGGGACAGGGTATCGGAAAACTGTTTTTT
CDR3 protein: CASSSSGQGIGKLFF

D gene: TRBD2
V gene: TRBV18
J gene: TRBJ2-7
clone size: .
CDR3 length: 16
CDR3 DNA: TGTGCCAGCTCACGAACTAGCGGGGGGCAATCCTACGAGCAGTACTTC
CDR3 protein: CASSRTSGGQSYEQYF

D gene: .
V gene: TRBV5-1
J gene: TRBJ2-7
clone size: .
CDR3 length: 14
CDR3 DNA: TGCGCCAGCAGCTTGGATCAGGGTGGCTACGAGCAGTACTTC
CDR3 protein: CASSLDQGGYEQYF

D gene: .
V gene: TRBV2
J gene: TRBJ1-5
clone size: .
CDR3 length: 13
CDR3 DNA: TGTGCCAGCAGTGCTTACAATCCTTCGGCCCAGCATTTT
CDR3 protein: CASSAYNPSAQHF

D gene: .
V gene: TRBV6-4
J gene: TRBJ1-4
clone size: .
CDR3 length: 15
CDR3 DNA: TGTGCCAGCAGTGACAAGGCAGGGGAGCGGGAAAAACTGTTTTTT
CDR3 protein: CASSDKAGEREKLFF

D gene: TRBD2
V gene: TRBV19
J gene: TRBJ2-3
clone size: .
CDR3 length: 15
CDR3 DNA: TGTGCCAGTAGAAGAGCGGGAGAAGGGACAGATACGCAGTATTTT
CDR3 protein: CASRRAGEGTDTQYF

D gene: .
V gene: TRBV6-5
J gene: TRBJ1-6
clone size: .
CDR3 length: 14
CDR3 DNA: TGTGCCAGCAGCTTACAGGGCGTTCTGTTTCCCCTCCACTTT
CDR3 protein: CASSLQGVLFPLHF

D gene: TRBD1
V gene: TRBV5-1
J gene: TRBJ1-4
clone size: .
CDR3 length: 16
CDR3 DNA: TGCGCCAGCAGCTTGGAACCGGGACAGACTAATGAAAAACTGTTTTTT
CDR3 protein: CASSLEPGQTNEKLFF

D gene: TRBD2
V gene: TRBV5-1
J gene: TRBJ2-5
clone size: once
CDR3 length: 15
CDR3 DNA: TGCGCCAGCAGCTTGGAACTAGCGGGAGTAGAGACCCAGTACTTC
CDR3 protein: CASSLELAGVETQYF

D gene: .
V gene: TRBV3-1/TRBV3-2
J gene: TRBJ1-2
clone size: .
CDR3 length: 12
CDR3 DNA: TGTGCCAGCAGCCAAGAGGCGTTGGGCTACACCTTC
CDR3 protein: CASSQEALGYTF

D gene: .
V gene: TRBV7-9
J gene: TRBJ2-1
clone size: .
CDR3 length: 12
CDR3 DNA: TGTGCCAGCACCCGGGTTGGAAATGAGCAGTTCTTC
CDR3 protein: CASTRVGNEQFF

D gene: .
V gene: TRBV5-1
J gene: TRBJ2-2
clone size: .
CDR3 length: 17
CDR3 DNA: TGCGCCAGCAGCTTGTATGGGCGGGGAGCGAACACCGGGGAGCTGTTTTTT
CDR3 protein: CASSLYGRGANTGELFF

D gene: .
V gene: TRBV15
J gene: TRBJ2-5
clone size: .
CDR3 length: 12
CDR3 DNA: TGTGCCACCAGCAGAGATTTAGAGACCCAGTACTTC
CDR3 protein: CATSRDLETQYF

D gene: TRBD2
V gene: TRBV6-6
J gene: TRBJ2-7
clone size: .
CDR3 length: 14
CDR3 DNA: TGTGCCAGCAATCGAGCGGGGGACTCCTACGAGCAGTACTTC
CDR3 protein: CASNRAGDSYEQYF

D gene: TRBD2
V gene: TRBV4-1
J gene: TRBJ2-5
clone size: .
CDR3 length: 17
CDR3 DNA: TGCGCCAGCAGCCACTCCACCTCGCGGGAGCCCAGGGAGACCCAGTACTTC
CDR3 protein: CASSHSTSREPRETQYF

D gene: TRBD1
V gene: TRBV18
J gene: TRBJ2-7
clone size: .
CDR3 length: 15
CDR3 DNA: TGTGCCAGCTCACCCTCGACAGGGGGCACCTACGAGCAGTACTTC
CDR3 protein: CASSPSTGGTYEQYF

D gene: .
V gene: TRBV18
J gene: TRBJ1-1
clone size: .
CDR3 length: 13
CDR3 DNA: TGTGCCAGCTCAAGGGGGGTGGACTCTGAAGCTTTCTTT
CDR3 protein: CASSRGVDSEAFF

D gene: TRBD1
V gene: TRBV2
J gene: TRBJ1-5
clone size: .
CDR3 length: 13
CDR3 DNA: TGTGCCAGCGGACAGGGGAGAGAGCAGCCCCAGCATTTT
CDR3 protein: CASGQGREQPQHF

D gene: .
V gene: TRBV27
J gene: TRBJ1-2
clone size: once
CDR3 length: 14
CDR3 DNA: TGTGCCAGCAGTCCCCAGTGGGGGCCCTATGGCTACACCTTC
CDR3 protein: CASSPQWGPYGYTF

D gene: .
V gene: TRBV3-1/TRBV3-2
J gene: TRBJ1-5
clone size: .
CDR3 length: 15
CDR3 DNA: TGTGCCAGCAGCCAAGAAGGGTATAGCAATCAGCCCCAGCATTTT
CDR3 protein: CASSQEGYSNQPQHF

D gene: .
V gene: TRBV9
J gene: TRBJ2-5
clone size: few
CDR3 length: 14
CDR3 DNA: TGTGCCAGCAGCGTAGGGACTACCCAAGAGACCCAGTACTTC
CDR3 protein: CASSVGTTQETQYF

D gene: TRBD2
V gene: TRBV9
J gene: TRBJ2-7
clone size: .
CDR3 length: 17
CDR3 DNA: TGTGCCAGCAGCGTAACAGAGCTTTTAGCGGGACCTGGCGAGCAGTACTTC
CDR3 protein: CASSVTELLAGPGEQYF